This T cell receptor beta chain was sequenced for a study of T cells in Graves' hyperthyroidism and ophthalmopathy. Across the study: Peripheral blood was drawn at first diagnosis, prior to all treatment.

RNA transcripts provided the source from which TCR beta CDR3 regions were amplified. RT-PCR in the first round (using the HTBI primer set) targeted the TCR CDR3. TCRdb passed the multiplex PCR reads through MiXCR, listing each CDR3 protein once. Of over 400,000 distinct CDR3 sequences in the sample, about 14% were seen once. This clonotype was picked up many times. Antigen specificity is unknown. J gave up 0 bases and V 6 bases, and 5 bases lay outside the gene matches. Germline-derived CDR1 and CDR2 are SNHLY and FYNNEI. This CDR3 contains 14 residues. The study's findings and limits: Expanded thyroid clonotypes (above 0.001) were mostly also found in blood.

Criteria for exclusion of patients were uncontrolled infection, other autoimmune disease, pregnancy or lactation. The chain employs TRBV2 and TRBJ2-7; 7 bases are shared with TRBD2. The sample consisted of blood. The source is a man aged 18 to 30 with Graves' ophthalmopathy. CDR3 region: CASRPTSHSYEQYF. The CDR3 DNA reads TGTGCCAGCAGGCCGACTAGCCACTCCTACGAGCAGTACTTC.